This TCR beta chain stems from a study of human T cells and chemical hapten exposure. The overall study: Recorded diagnoses among the mostly female patients were alopecia areata, totalis or universalis.

As for time point: patch test 1, 2 weeks after DPC sensitization. Treatment: therapeutic diphenylcyclopropenone sensitization with weekly scalp DPC. Blood draws came before every patch-test application. Suited to DPC and affected by alopecia, the donors ranged from 18 to 70 years old. Overall study findings and caveats: DPC sensitization did not alter TCRs above 1 in 1000 frequency.

TCRdb processed the RACE reads anew with MiXCR; each CDR3 protein has one entry. Of roughly 120,000 distinct CDR3 sequences in the sample, 9% to 13% were seen once. The V segment lost 4 bases and the J segment 8 bases; nucleotides outside the gene matches: 13. CDR3 length: 16 residues. The V gene's germline CDR1 is LGHDT and CDR2 YNNKEL (reference sequence). The sample holds one count of this clonotype. Its antigen is undetermined. The sequence derives from a woman in her 50s with alopecia areata. Some clones in this sample may be carry-over from other donors' samples. The chain combines TRBV3-1 with TRBJ2-1; TRBD2 matches 8 bases. The sample consisted of whole blood, taken in connection with sensitization to the hapten diphenylcyclopropenone (DPC). The CDR3: CASSPHSVSGSDEQFF. In DNA, the CDR3 is TGTGCCAGCAGCCCCCATTCGGTAAGCGGGAGTGATGAGCAGTTCTTC.